This T cell receptor (beta chain) was identified during a study of blood T cell repertoires in COVID-19. The length of the CDR3 is 13 residues. Trimming cost V 6 bases and J 8 bases, with 14 bases left between them. CDR1 and CDR2 from the germline V gene are LNHDA and SQIVND (reference sequence). TCRdb's table, derived via immunoSEQ multiplex PCR, lists solely in-frame clones and lacks some. Here the sample spans about 64,000 clones, 88% being singletons. The chain employs TRBV19 and TRBJ1-3; unclear D gene. Sample: peripheral blood. The source of this sequence is a man in his 70s with acute or convalescent COVID-19. The CDR3 nucleotides read TGTGCCAGTAGGAGGGATATTGTGGACACCATATATTTT. As protein: CASRRDIVDTIYF.